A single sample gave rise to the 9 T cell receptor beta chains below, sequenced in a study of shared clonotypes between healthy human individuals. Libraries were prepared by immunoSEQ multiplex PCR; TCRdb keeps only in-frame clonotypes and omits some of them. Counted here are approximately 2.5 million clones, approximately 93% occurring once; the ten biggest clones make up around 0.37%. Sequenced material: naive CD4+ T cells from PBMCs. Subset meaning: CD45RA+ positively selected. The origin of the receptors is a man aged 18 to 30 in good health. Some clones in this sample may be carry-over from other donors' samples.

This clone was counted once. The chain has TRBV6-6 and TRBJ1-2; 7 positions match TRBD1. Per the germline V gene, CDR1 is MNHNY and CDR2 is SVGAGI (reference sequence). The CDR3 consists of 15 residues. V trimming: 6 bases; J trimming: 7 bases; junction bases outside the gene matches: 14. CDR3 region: CASSREAQGGGGYTF. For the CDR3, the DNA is TGTGCCAGCAGCAGGGAGGCCCAGGGGGGTGGTGGCTACACCTTC.

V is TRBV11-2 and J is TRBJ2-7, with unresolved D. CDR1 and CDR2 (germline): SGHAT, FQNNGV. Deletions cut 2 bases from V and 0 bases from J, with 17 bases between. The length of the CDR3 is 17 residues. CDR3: CASSLTPRATSSYEQYF. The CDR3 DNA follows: TGTGCCAGCAGCTTAACCCCTCGAGCTACCAGCTCCTACGAGCAGTACTTC.

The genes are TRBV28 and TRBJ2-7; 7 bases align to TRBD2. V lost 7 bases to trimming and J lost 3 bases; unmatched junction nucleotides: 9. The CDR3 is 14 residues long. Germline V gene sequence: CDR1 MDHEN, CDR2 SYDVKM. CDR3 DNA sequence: TGTGCCAGCATGCCCATAGGGAGGGTCTACGAGCAGTACTTC. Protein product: CASMPIGRVYEQYF. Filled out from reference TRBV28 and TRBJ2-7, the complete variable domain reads DVKVTQSSRYLVKRTGEKVFLECVQDMDHENMFWYRQDPGLGLRLIYFSYDVKMKEKGDIPEGYSVSREKKERFSLILESASTNQTSMYLCASMPIGRVYEQYFGPGTRLTVT.

For the CDR3, the DNA is TGTGCCAGCAGCCCCGGGGCTTTACGGGTTTACAATGAGCAGTTCTTC. Amino acid sequence: CASSPGALRVYNEQFF. The gene calls are TRBV14 and TRBJ2-1; D possibly uses TRBD1 or TRBD2 (5 bases each). CDR1 is SGHDN, CDR2 FVKESK, per germline. V lost 4 bases to trimming and J lost 4 bases, with 17 bases between them. This CDR3 has 16 amino acids.

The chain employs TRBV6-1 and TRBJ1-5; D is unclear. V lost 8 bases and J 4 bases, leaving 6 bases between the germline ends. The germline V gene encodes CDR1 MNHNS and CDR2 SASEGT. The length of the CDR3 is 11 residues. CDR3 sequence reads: CASGANQPQHF. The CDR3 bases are TGTGCCAGCGGAGCTAATCAGCCCCAGCATTTT.

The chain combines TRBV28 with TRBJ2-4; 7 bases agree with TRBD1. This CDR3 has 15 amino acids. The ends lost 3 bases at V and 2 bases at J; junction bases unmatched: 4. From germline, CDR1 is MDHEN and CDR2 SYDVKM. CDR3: CASSLAGGTKNIQYF. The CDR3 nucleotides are TGTGCCAGCAGTTTGGCAGGGGGTACCAAAAACATTCAGTACTTC.

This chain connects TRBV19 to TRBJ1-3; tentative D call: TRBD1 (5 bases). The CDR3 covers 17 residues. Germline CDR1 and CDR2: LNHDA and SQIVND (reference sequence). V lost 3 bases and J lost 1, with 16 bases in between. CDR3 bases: TGTGCCAGTAGTATCACGGGTCAGGGAGATTCTGGAAACACCATATATTTT. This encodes CASSITGQGDSGNTIYF.

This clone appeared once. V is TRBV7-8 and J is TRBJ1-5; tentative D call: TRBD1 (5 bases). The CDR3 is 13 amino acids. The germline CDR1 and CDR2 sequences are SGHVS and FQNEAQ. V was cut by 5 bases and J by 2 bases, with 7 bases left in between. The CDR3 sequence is CASSPQGNQPQHF. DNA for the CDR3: TGTGCCAGCAGCCCACAGGGCAATCAGCCCCAGCATTTT.

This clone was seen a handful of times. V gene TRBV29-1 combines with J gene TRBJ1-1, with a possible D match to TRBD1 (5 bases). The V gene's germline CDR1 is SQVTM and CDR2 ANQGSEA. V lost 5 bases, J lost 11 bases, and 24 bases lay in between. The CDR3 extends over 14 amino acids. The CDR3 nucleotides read TGCAGCGTTTCCCTCTTATCCCGGGACGTGGGGGCTTTCTTT. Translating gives CSVSLLSRDVGAFF.